The TCR beta chain under discussion was sequenced for a study of response to subunit inactivated influenza vaccine. TCRdb re-analysed the RT-PCR reads in MiXCR, keeping a single row per CDR3 protein. There are about 780,000 distinct CDR3 sequences in the sample; under 20% occur only once, and roughly 10% lies in the top ten. This clonotype appeared a single time. V gave up 2 bases and J gave up 1 base, with 16 bases separating them. Germline V lookup: CDR1 SNHLY, CDR2 FYNNEI. CDR3 length equals 17 residues. The material sequenced was PBMCs from blood, taken less than 6 days after vaccination. The clonotype comes from a man over 45 who received an inactivated influenza vaccine. The rearrangement joins TRBV2 to TRBJ2-3; D tentatively fits TRBD1 or TRBD2 (7 bases each). CDR3 loop: CASSERAGGVGTDTQYF. In nucleotides, the CDR3 is TGTGCCAGCAGTGAACGGGCAGGGGGGGTAGGCACAGATACGCAGTATTTT.